Listed here are 19 T cell receptor beta chains from one sample, sequenced in a study of shared clonotypes between healthy human individuals. Libraries were prepared by immunoSEQ multiplex PCR; TCRdb keeps only in-frame clonotypes and omits some of them. The table has around 2.3 million clones, under 97% seen once. Input material: naive CD4+ T cells sorted from blood. The subset was: CD45RA+ positively selected. The receptors shown here come from a man younger than 35 in good health.

This chain connects TRBV10-2 to TRBJ2-7; D gene uncertain. The CDR3 is 11 amino acids. Germline CDR1 is WSHSY and CDR2 is SAAADI. Trimming took 3 bases from V and 9 from J, leaving 9 bases between them. CDR3 DNA sequence: TGCGCCAGCAGTGACGCCCGGCGGCAGTACTTC. Translated: CASSDARRQYF.

Concerning this clone: This may come from a read error, since a much larger clone is one base off. This rearrangement joins TRBV2 to TRBJ2-5, with D maybe TRBD1 (5 bases). Judging by the DNA end, TRBJ2-7 fits better; the J call may be wrong. The CDR3 covers 11 residues. Germline values: CDR1 SNHLY, CDR2 FYNNEI. This CDR3 reads CASSYRYEQYF. CDR3 sequence (DNA): TGTGCCAGCAGTTACAGGTACGAGCAGTACTTC.

The chain combines TRBV19 with TRBJ1-2; D unclear. From germline, CDR1 is LNHDA and CDR2 SQIVND (reference sequence). The CDR3 consists of 16 residues. V was cut by 6 bases and J by 2 bases, with 19 bases left in between. CDR3 nucleotide sequence: TGTGCCAGTAGGGTCCGTTTGGGGAATAAAAACTATGGCTACACCTTC. Translating gives CASRVRLGNKNYGYTF.

J is TRBJ2-7 and V is TRBV1; the D segment call TRBD2 is taken from the table without a DNA check. TRBV1 is a recognized pseudogene. The CDR3 covers 16 residues. CDR3 in amino acids: CTSSQDPPSEDYEQYF. In nucleotides, the CDR3 is TGCACCAGCAGCCAAGATCCCCCTAGCGAGGACTACGAGCAGTACTTC.

The chain couples TRBV6-6 to TRBJ1-5, with D maybe TRBD1 (5 bases). This CDR3 comprises 13 residues. With 6 bases removed from V and 6 bases from J, the gap between germline ends came to 12 bases. Germline V gene sequence: CDR1 MNHNY, CDR2 SVGAGI (reference sequence). The CDR3 sequence: CASSPGWGQPQHF. The CDR3 DNA reads TGTGCCAGCAGCCCAGGGTGGGGTCAGCCCCAGCATTTT.

This chain joins TRBV30 and TRBJ2-3, with 13 bases matching TRBD2. Looked up from germline, CDR1 is GTSNPN and CDR2 is SVGIG (reference sequence). J lost 2 bases, V lost 4 bases, and 18 bases had no gene match. The CDR3 length is 20 residues. The DNA for the CDR3 is TGTGCCTGGACCCCTGGGCGACTAGCGGGAGGAGAAGGGTACACAGATACGCAGTATTTT. Translated, it gives CAWTPGRLAGGEGYTDTQYF.

The rearrangement joins TRBV30 to TRBJ2-2; D is unclear. Trimming shortened V by 0 bases and J by 1 base, and 6 bases separated the two germline ends. This CDR3 spans 14 amino acids. Germline V gene lookup returns CDR1 GTSNPN and CDR2 SVGIG (reference sequence). Written as DNA, the CDR3 is TGTGCCTGGAGTGTGTTAGAGAACACCGGGGAGCTGTTTTTT. Protein: CAWSVLENTGELFF. Variable domain in full (rest from reference TRBV30 and TRBJ2-2): SQTIHQWPATLVQPVGSPLSLECTVEGTSNPNLYWYRQAAGRGLQLLFYSVGIGQISSEVPQNLSASRPQDRQFILSSKKLLLSDSGFYLCAWSVLENTGELFFGEGSRLTVL.

As regards this clone: The sample has other DNA sequences that encode this CDR3 too. The rearrangement joins TRBV6-5 to TRBJ2-7; the match to TRBD2 covers 12 bases. Looked up from germline, CDR1 is MNHEY and CDR2 is SVGAGI. After removal of 5 bases from V and 4 bases from J, the junction contained 3 bases not matched to a gene. This CDR3 has 14 residues. The CDR3 DNA sequence: TGTGCCAGCAGTCGTGGGACTAGCGGGTACGAGCAGTACTTC. It encodes CASSRGTSGYEQYF.

The rearrangement uses TRBV4-2 and TRBJ2-1; 11 bases match TRBD2. Germline CDR1 LGHNA, CDR2 YNFKEQ. Germline trimming cut 0 bases from V and 4 bases from J; bases unmatched to any gene: 2. The CDR3 sequence is 16 residues long. The CDR3 DNA sequence: TGTGCCAGCAGCCAAGAAGCTAGCGGGGGGTACAATGAGCAGTTCTTC. Translated: CASSQEASGGYNEQFF.

The chain is built from TRBV5-6 and TRBJ2-3, with 7 bases aligning to TRBD1. Germline V gives CDR1 SGHDT, CDR2 YYEEEE. J was trimmed by 2 bases and V by 1 base; bases with no gene match: 7. The CDR3 consists of 16 residues. CDR3 in DNA: TGTGCCAGCAGCTTGAGGGGGCTCCCTATCACAGATACGCAGTATTTT. This encodes CASSLRGLPITDTQYF.

The chain employs TRBV25-1 and TRBJ2-5; maybe TRBD1 (5 bases). CDR1 is MGHDK, CDR2 SYGVNS, per germline. The CDR3 has 15 residues. The V and J ends lost 1 base and 5 bases respectively, with 14 bases between them. The CDR3 DNA reads TGTGCCAGCAGTGAATGGAAAGGGGTGGGGGAGACCCAGTACTTC. Amino acid sequence: CASSEWKGVGETQYF.

This chain links TRBV2 with TRBJ1-6, with a weak D call TRBD1 (6 bases). V was shortened by 4 bases and J by 6 bases, with 13 bases between the two germline ends. Per the germline V gene, CDR1 is SNHLY and CDR2 is FYNNEI. This CDR3 comprises 15 residues. In nucleotides, the CDR3 is TGTGCCAGCAGTGGGACAGCCGTGCCTAATTCACCCCTCCACTTT. It specifies CASSGTAVPNSPLHF.

Here the CDR3 DNA reads TGTGCCAGCAGTGCAGCCTCAGGAGCTTTCTTT. Residues: CASSAASGAFF. The gene calls are TRBV27 and TRBJ1-1, with D unclear. In germline, CDR1 is MNHEY, CDR2 SMNVEV (reference sequence). The CDR3 is made up of 11 amino acids. The V end was cut by 5 bases, the J end by 10 bases, with 11 bases between.

This clone was seen just once. V and J are TRBV9 and TRBJ2-7; 7 nucleotides match TRBD1. The CDR3 contains 15 residues. CDR1 is SGDLS and CDR2 is YYNGEE in the germline V gene. V was pared by 0 bases and J by 5 bases, with 8 bases of the junction left unmatched. In DNA, the CDR3 is TGTGCCAGCAGCGTAGCTACAGGGGAGATCAACGAGCAGTACTTC. Its protein is CASSVATGEINEQYF.

The chain has TRBV29-1 and TRBJ2-5; D unclear. The ends were cut back, 8 bases at V and 5 bases at J, with 12 bases in the middle. Per the germline V gene, CDR1 is SQVTM and CDR2 is ANQGSEA. The CDR3 is 11 amino acids. The CDR3 loop is CSLYLRETQYF. The CDR3 region has the DNA TGCAGCCTGTATCTCCGGGAGACCCAGTACTTC. The full variable domain, its missing parts supplied by reference TRBV29-1 and TRBJ2-5, is SAVISQKPSRDICQRGTSLTIQCQVDSQVTMMFWYRQQPGQSLTLIATANQGSEATYESGFVIDKFPISRPNLTFSTLTVSNMSPEDSSIYLCSLYLRETQYFGPGTRLLVL.

Only one count was recorded for this clone. J is TRBJ1-2 and V is TRBV6-5, with D possibly TRBD1 on 5 matching bases. This CDR3 region has 15 residues. V shed 0 bases and J shed 5 bases, with 13 bases lying between them. Germline loops: CDR1 MNHEY, CDR2 SVGAGI. The DNA of the CDR3 is TGTGCCAGCAGTTACTCGACGGGAGGGACTTATGGCTACACCTTC. It is translated as CASSYSTGGTYGYTF.

The chain recombines TRBV28 with TRBJ1-5; TRBD1 might be the D (5 bases). Germline loops: CDR1 MDHEN, CDR2 SYDVKM. V lost 2 bases, J lost 2 bases, and 10 bases lay in between. The CDR3 has 15 residues. The chain's CDR3 is CASSLEGPGNQPQHF. The CDR3, as DNA: TGTGCCAGCAGTTTAGAGGGACCTGGCAATCAGCCCCAGCATTTT.

The chain combines TRBV28 with TRBJ1-1; D ambiguous. The CDR3 covers 13 residues. Per germline, CDR1 MDHEN and CDR2 SYDVKM. Trimming shortened V by 7 bases and J by 8 bases, and 17 bases separated the two germline ends. In DNA, the CDR3 is TGTGCCAGCACCCTCCCCCCGGCAGAAGAAGCTTTCTTT. It codes for CASTLPPAEEAFF.

J is TRBJ2-7 and V is TRBV30; the D gene is possibly TRBD2 (6 bases). The CDR3 covers 12 residues. V lost 2 bases to trimming and J lost 3 bases, with 8 bases between them. The germline V gene has CDR1 GTSNPN and CDR2 SVGIG (reference sequence). CDR3 amino acids: CAWSIGGYEQYF. The CDR3 DNA follows: TGTGCCTGGAGTATCGGGGGCTACGAGCAGTACTTC.